A single sample is the source of the 18 T cell receptor beta chains below, sequenced in a study of blood T cell repertoires in COVID-19 (dated by TCRdb to about 2020). Library prep was done by the immunoSEQ multiplex PCR assay. TCRdb carries this immuneACCESS record with in-frame sequences only. Its versions omit some clonotypes, under half of them owing to an unresolved V gene in the studies checked, with the rest unexplained. The table for this sample lists 200,000 to 250,000 clones; roughly 89% of them were counted only once. The ten most abundant clones make up roughly 15% of the sample. The sequencing sample was made of PBMCs or T cells enriched from blood (not recorded which). These receptors all stem from a man aged 25-45 years who had been exposed to COVID-19.

The V gene is TRBV24-1, the J gene TRBJ1-2; TRBD1 aligns across 8 bases. The CDR3 runs to 14 residues. CDR1 is KGHDR and CDR2 is SFDVKD in the germline V gene. The junction had 5 bases not matched to a gene; V was cut back by 2 bases and J by 7 bases. CDR3 protein: CATSDSTGAGGYTF. In nucleotides, the CDR3 is TGTGCCACCAGTGATTCGACAGGGGCGGGTGGCTACACCTTC.

This clone has just one count. This CDR3 reads CASSLSGPDSQYF. The CDR3 DNA sequence: TGCGCCAGCAGCTTGTCCGGGCCCGACAGCCAGTACTTC. This chain joins TRBV5-1 and TRBJ2-7, with D possibly TRBD1 on 5 matching bases. The germline V gene encodes CDR1 SGHRS and CDR2 YFSETQ. Trimming removed 1 base at V and 10 bases at J, with 15 bases between. The CDR3 has 13 residues.

The V and J genes are TRBV4-2 and TRBJ2-7, with a weak D call TRBD1 (7 bases). The germline V gene has CDR1 LGHNA and CDR2 YNFKEQ. V dropped 4 bases and J dropped 6 bases, with 22 bases sitting between them. This CDR3 is built from 16 residues. In nucleotides, the CDR3 is TGTGCCAGCAGCCCCCCGGCGGGACAGAGGGTTCGCGAGCAGTACTTC. Protein: CASSPPAGQRVREQYF.

V and J are TRBV5-4 and TRBJ1-2; D call uncertain. Trimming pared 0 bases from V and 4 bases from J, leaving 7 bases between. CDR1 SGHNT and CDR2 YYREEE come from the germline V gene (reference sequence). The CDR3 contains 13 residues. The CDR3 here is CASSLGEIYGYTF. In DNA, the CDR3 is TGTGCCAGCAGCTTGGGGGAGATCTATGGCTACACCTTC.

V gene TRBV19 combines with J gene TRBJ1-2, with 10 bases matching TRBD1. The CDR3 is made up of 13 amino acids. From germline, CDR1 is LNHDA and CDR2 SQIVND (reference sequence). Trimming cost V 7 bases and J 8 bases; bases outside gene matches: 7. The chain's CDR3 is CASTIDRGRGYTF. In DNA, the CDR3 is TGTGCCAGTACCATTGACAGGGGGCGAGGCTACACCTTC.

The V and J genes are TRBV3-1 (or the pseudogene TRBV3-2) and TRBJ1-1, with TRBD1 matching over 7 bases. The CDR3 totals 15 residues. The trim removed 4 bases at V and 3 bases at J, leaving 8 bases unmatched. Germline assignment: CDR1 LGHDT and CDR2 YNNKEL (reference sequence). The CDR3 region has the DNA TGTGCCAGCAGCCTACAGGGGAGATCCTACACTGAAGCTTTCTTT. It specifies CASSLQGRSYTEAFF.

The V and J genes are TRBV2 and TRBJ1-1, with D possibly TRBD1 on 5 matching bases. The CDR3 contains 11 residues. Germline V gene lookup returns CDR1 SNHLY and CDR2 FYNNEI. V lost 9 bases, J lost 9 bases, and 14 bases lay in between. This chain's CDR3 is CASATNRQAFF. In DNA, the CDR3 is TGTGCCAGTGCCACCAACAGGCAAGCTTTCTTT.

The chain carries TRBV14 and TRBJ1-2; no firm D call. Per the germline V gene, CDR1 is SGHDN and CDR2 is FVKESK. The CDR3 has 13 residues. Trimming left V 1 base short and J 1 base short, with 4 bases between. CDR3: CASSQGVNYGYTF. The DNA for the CDR3 is TGTGCCAGCAGCCAAGGAGTTAACTATGGCTACACCTTC.

This rearrangement joins TRBV19 to TRBJ2-7; D ambiguous. This CDR3 spans 10 amino acids. The germline V gene has CDR1 LNHDA and CDR2 SQIVND (reference sequence). V gave up 9 bases and J gave up 3 bases, with 6 bases separating them. The CDR3 nucleotides read TGTGCCAGCCAGATCTACGAGCAGTACTTC. Its translation: CASQIYEQYF.

This chain links TRBV25-1 with TRBJ2-2; 7 bases are a match to TRBD2. CDR3 length equals 14 residues. Germline-derived CDR1 and CDR2 are MGHDK and SYGVNS. Unmatched junction bases numbered 0, after V lost 1 base and J lost 4 bases. The CDR3 loop reads CASSEWGGTGELFF. Written as DNA, the CDR3 is TGTGCCAGCAGTGAATGGGGGGGCACCGGGGAGCTGTTTTTT.

Only one count was recorded for this clone. The rearrangement uses TRBV2 and TRBJ1-6; no clear D. Germline loops: CDR1 SNHLY, CDR2 FYNNEI. The CDR3 runs to 15 residues. V lost 5 bases, J lost 9 bases, and 17 bases lay in between. The CDR3 DNA reads TGTGCCAGCAGTCCCCAGGAGGGTAGGCGTTCACCCCTCCACTTT. Amino acid sequence: CASSPQEGRRSPLHF.

The chain couples TRBV5-4 to TRBJ1-4; 8 bases are shared with TRBD1. Germline trimming cut 6 bases from V and 4 bases from J; bases unmatched to any gene: 8. Germline V lookup: CDR1 SGHNT, CDR2 YYREEE (reference sequence). This CDR3 is built from 15 residues. The DNA of the CDR3 is TGTGCCAGCAACATCCTGGGACAGGATAATGAAAAACTGTTTTTT. It is translated as CASNILGQDNEKLFF. The whole variable domain, remainder taken from reference TRBV5-4 and TRBJ1-4, is ETGVTQSPTHLIKTRGQQVTLRCSSQSGHNTVSWYQQALGQGPQFIFQYYREEENGRGNFPPRFSGLQFPNYSSELNVNALELDDSALYLCASNILGQDNEKLFFGSGTQLSVL.

As for this clone: The sample contains more than one DNA sequence encoding this CDR3. This chain joins TRBV12-3 or TRBV12-4 and TRBJ2-1; perhaps TRBD1 as D (6 bases). This CDR3 spans 13 amino acids. Trimming removed 1 base at V and 7 bases at J, with 8 bases between. The CDR3 bases are TGTGCCAGCAGTTTAGACAGGGTTAATGAGCAGTTCTTC. Translating it yields CASSLDRVNEQFF.

The table lists this clone with a count of one. Other DNA sequences from this sample encode an identical CDR3 as well. The V and J genes are TRBV6-6 and TRBJ1-2; TRBD1 agrees at 9 bases. Germline CDR1 and CDR2: MNHNY and SVGAGI (reference sequence). The CDR3 spans 13 residues. J gave up 7 bases and V 6 bases, and 6 bases lay outside the gene matches. CDR3 region: CASSPGQGFGYTF. In DNA form, the CDR3 reads TGTGCCAGCAGCCCCGGACAGGGGTTTGGCTACACCTTC.

The genes are TRBV25-1 and TRBJ1-6, with a possible D match to TRBD1 (6 bases). The CDR3 loop spans 14 amino acids. The V gene's germline CDR1 is MGHDK and CDR2 SYGVNS. Trimming pared 8 bases from V and 8 bases from J, leaving 16 bases between. The CDR3 DNA reads TGTGCCAGCGAGGACGACAGGACTTATTCACCCCTCCACTTT. Its translation: CASEDDRTYSPLHF.

This clone was seen once. The chain uses TRBV19 and TRBJ1-4, with 10 bases identical to TRBD1. V trimming: 6 bases; J trimming: 10 bases; junction bases outside the gene matches: 8. CDR3 length: 14 residues. Germline V gene lookup returns CDR1 LNHDA and CDR2 SQIVND (reference sequence). This chain's CDR3 is CASRLGTGEGKLFF. CDR3 nucleotide sequence: TGTGCCAGTAGGCTCGGGACAGGGGAGGGAAAACTGTTTTTT.

The chain is built from TRBV11-3 and TRBJ2-1; 8 bases align to TRBD1. The CDR3 loop spans 14 amino acids. The J segment lost 5 bases and the V segment lost 5 bases, leaving 5 bases of the junction unmatched. Germline CDR1 is SGHNT and CDR2 is YENEEA. The CDR3 protein is CASSPRTGNNEQFF. CDR3 nucleotide sequence: TGTGCCAGCAGCCCAAGGACAGGGAACAATGAGCAGTTCTTC.

The chain is built from TRBV4-1 and TRBJ2-7, with 8 bases matching TRBD1. V lost 1 base, J lost 7 bases, and 15 bases stayed unmatched. The CDR3 sequence is 17 residues long. Germline assignment: CDR1 MGHRA and CDR2 YSYEKL. The CDR3 spells CASSQGKAGQGRWEQYF. As DNA, the CDR3 is TGCGCCAGCAGCCAAGGCAAGGCCGGACAGGGTAGGTGGGAGCAGTACTTC.